Each of the 15 T cell receptor beta chains below was sequenced from the same sample in a study of neoadjuvant anti-PD-1 for oral cavity cancer. Sequenced by immunoSEQ multiplex PCR; TCRdb stores in-frame clones only, minus some. The sample has tens of thousands of clones, approximately 80% seen once. Time point described: after neoadjuvant nivolumab, at surgical resection. The sequences come from PBMCs, collected after nivolumab (anti-PD-1) treatment. The source is a person aged 40-85 years with oral cavity squamous cell carcinoma.

The chain couples TRBV7-8 to TRBJ1-2; D gene unclear. Trimming shortened V by 4 bases and J by 2 bases, and 8 bases separated the two germline ends. Germline values: CDR1 SGHVS, CDR2 FQNEAQ. The CDR3 has 13 residues. The CDR3 reads CASSSDTNYGYTF. CDR3 sequence (DNA): TGTGCCAGCAGCTCTGACACAAACTATGGCTACACCTTC. Full variable domain (missing parts from reference TRBV7-8 and TRBJ1-2): GAGVSQSPRYKVAKRGQDVALRCDPISGHVSLFWYQQALGQGPEFLTYFQNEAQLDKSGLPSDRFFAERPEGSVSTLKIQRTQQEDSAVYLCASSSDTNYGYTFGSGTRLTVV.

This chain connects TRBV5-4 to TRBJ1-6; no clear D. There are 13 residues in the CDR3. The V end was cut by 4 bases, the J end by 7 bases, with 9 bases between. Germline CDR1 is SGHNT and CDR2 is YYREEE (reference sequence). The CDR3 loop is CASSPDSNSPLHF. CDR3 DNA sequence: TGTGCCAGCAGCCCCGACTCGAATTCACCCCTCCACTTT.

This clone was seen a handful of times. The V gene is TRBV20-1, the J gene TRBJ1-1; no firm D call. CDR1 is DFQATT, CDR2 SNEGSKA, per germline (reference sequence). The CDR3 is 11 amino acids. Trimming pared 6 bases from V and 1 base from J, leaving 6 bases between. The CDR3 reads CSAPRNTEAFF. The CDR3 DNA reads TGCAGTGCCCCCAGGAACACTGAAGCTTTCTTT.

V usage is TRBV2 and J usage is TRBJ1-1; D gene uncertain. In germline, CDR1 is SNHLY, CDR2 FYNNEI. Deletions cut 11 bases from V and 4 bases from J, with 14 bases between. The CDR3 has 12 residues. The CDR3 loop is CARKEISTEAFF. CDR3 nucleotide sequence: TGTGCCCGAAAAGAGATATCCACTGAAGCTTTCTTT.

The V and J genes are TRBV28 and TRBJ1-1; D is unclear. Germline loops: CDR1 MDHEN, CDR2 SYDVKM. V was trimmed by 5 bases and J by 1 base, leaving 5 bases between them. The length of the CDR3 is 12 residues. DNA of the CDR3: TGTGCCAGCAGTCACCCGAACACTGAAGCTTTCTTT. The encoded protein is CASSHPNTEAFF.

Concerning this clone itself: Other DNA sequences in the sample encode the same CDR3. The CDR3 sequence is CASSYSGGNQPQHF. In DNA, the CDR3 is TGTGCCAGCAGTTACTCGGGGGGCAATCAGCCCCAGCATTTT. The genes are TRBV6-5 and TRBJ1-5, with a possible D match to TRBD1 (5 bases). The CDR3 is made up of 14 amino acids. Looked up from germline, CDR1 is MNHEY and CDR2 is SVGAGI. Trimming took 0 bases from V and 2 from J, leaving 5 bases between them.

Notes on this clone: This sample includes further DNA sequences coding for the same CDR3. V gene TRBV27 combines with J gene TRBJ1-5; D possibly corresponds to TRBD1 (6 bases). CDR1 and CDR2 (germline): MNHEY, SMNVEV (reference sequence). This CDR3 region has 15 residues. V shed 5 bases and J shed 2 bases, with 13 bases lying between them. The CDR3 reads CASSPQGLGNQPQHF. CDR3 sequence (DNA): TGTGCCAGCAGTCCACAGGGACTTGGCAATCAGCCCCAGCATTTT.

The chain uses TRBV6-4 and TRBJ2-7, with 11 bases lining up with TRBD2. The V and J ends lost 11 bases and 8 bases, in that order; junction bases with no gene match: 14. CDR3 length equals 14 residues. Germline CDR1 MRHNA, CDR2 SNTAGT. The chain's CDR3 is CALKGGLAEGQQYF. As DNA, the CDR3 is TGTGCCCTAAAAGGGGGACTAGCGGAGGGCCAGCAGTACTTC.

The CDR3, as DNA: TGTGCCAGCAGCCGTCCCGGGAGCTCCTACAATGAGCAGTTCTTC. This encodes CASSRPGSSYNEQFF. The chain recombines TRBV4-2 with TRBJ2-1; TRBD2 might be the D (6 bases). CDR1 LGHNA and CDR2 YNFKEQ come from the germline V gene. Trimming shortened V by 4 bases and J by 0 bases, and 10 bases separated the two germline ends. This CDR3 is built from 15 residues.

This clone was observed a few times. The chain joins TRBV20-1 to TRBJ2-5; D is undetermined. V lost 3 bases and J lost 5, with 7 bases in between. The CDR3 runs to 11 residues. CDR1 DFQATT and CDR2 SNEGSKA come from the germline V gene (reference sequence). CDR3 sequence (DNA): TGCAGTGCTAGGACCGGGGAGACCCAGTACTTC. Protein product: CSARTGETQYF.

This sequence joins TRBV5-1 and TRBJ2-2; 7 positions match TRBD1. V was clipped by 5 bases and J by 6 bases; unmatched bases: 10. This CDR3 spans 15 amino acids. Germline values: CDR1 SGHRS, CDR2 YFSETQ. The chain's CDR3 is CASRLGQVTAGELFF. CDR3 nucleotide sequence: TGCGCCAGCAGACTTGGACAGGTTACCGCCGGGGAGCTGTTTTTT.

The genes are TRBV25-1 and TRBJ2-5, with D perhaps assigned TRBD1 or TRBD2 (6 bases each). The germline V gene encodes CDR1 MGHDK and CDR2 SYGVNS. Trimming took off 8 bases at V and 1 base at J, with 14 bases between the two ends. CDR3 length: 14 amino acids. The DNA for the CDR3 is TGTGCCAGCCGGGGGCTGGGGGTCCAAGAGACCCAGTACTTC. Its protein product is CASRGLGVQETQYF.

The V gene is TRBV27, the J gene TRBJ2-2; 10 nucleotides line up with TRBD2. The junction had 5 bases not matched to a gene; V was cut back by 4 bases and J by 3 bases. CDR1 is MNHEY and CDR2 is SMNVEV in the germline V gene (reference sequence). The CDR3 has 16 residues. The CDR3 reads CASSSPSGSYTGELFF. The CDR3 coding sequence is TGTGCCAGCAGTTCCCCTAGCGGGAGCTACACCGGGGAGCTGTTTTTT.

V gene TRBV29-1 combines with J gene TRBJ1-2, with D unclear. The CDR3 loop spans 13 amino acids. V was cut by 1 base and J by 7 bases, with 13 bases left in between. Germline values: CDR1 SQVTM, CDR2 ANQGSEA. This CDR3 reads CSVEAAVPSGYTF. In DNA form, the CDR3 reads TGCAGCGTTGAAGCAGCCGTCCCCTCTGGCTACACCTTC.

This sequence joins TRBV19 and TRBJ2-7; D ambiguous. Germline V lookup: CDR1 LNHDA, CDR2 SQIVND (reference sequence). The CDR3 sequence is 15 residues long. Trimming left V 5 bases short and J 0 bases short, with 14 bases between. CDR3 sequence reads: CASSSQARLSYEQYF. The CDR3 DNA is TGTGCCAGTAGTTCCCAAGCGCGACTCTCCTACGAGCAGTACTTC.